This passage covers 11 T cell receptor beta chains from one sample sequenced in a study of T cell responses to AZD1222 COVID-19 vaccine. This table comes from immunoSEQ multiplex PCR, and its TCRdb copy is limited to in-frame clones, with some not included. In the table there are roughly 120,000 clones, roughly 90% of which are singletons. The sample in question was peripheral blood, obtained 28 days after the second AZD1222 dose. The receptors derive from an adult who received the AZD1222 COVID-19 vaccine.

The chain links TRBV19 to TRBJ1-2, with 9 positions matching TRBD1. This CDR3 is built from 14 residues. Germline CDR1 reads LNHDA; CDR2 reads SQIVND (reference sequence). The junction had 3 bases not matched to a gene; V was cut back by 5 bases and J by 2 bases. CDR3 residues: CASSVTGGNYGYTF. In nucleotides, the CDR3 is TGTGCCAGTAGTGTGACAGGGGGGAACTATGGCTACACCTTC.

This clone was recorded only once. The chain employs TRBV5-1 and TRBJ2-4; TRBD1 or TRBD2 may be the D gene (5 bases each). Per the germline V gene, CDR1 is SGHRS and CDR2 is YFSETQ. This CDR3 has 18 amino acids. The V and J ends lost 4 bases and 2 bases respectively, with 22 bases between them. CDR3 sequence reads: CASSPGLGDIVSKNIQYF. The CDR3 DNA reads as TGCGCCAGCAGCCCCGGGTTGGGGGATATAGTGTCCAAAAACATTCAGTACTTC.

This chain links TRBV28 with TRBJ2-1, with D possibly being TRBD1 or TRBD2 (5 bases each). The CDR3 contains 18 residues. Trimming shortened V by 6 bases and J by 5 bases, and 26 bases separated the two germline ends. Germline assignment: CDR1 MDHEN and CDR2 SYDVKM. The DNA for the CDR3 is TGTGCCAGCAGACGACCCCGGGACGGATACTTCTTCGACAATGAGCAGTTCTTC. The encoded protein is CASRRPRDGYFFDNEQFF.

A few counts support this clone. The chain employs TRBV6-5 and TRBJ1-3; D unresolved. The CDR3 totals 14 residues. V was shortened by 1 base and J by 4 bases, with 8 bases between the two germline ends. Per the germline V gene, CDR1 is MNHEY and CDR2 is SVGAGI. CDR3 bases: TGTGCCAGCAGTTACTTTGGGCAGGGAAACACCATATATTTT. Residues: CASSYFGQGNTIYF.

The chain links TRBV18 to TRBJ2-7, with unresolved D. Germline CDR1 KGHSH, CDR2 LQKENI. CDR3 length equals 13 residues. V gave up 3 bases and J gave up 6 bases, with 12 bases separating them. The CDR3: CASSPLLPPEQYF. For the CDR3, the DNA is TGTGCCAGCTCACCCCTCCTCCCGCCCGAGCAGTACTTC. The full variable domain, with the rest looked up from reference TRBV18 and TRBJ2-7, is NAGVMQNPRHLVRRRGQEARLRCSPMKGHSHVYWYRQLPEEGLKFMVYLQKENIIDESGMPKERFSAEFPKEGPSILRIQQVVRGDSAAYFCASSPLLPPEQYFGPGTRLTVT.

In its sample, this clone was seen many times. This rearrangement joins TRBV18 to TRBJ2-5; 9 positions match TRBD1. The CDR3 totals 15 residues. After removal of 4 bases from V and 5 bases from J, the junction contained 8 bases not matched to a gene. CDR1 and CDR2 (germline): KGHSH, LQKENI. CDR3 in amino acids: CASSRTGTGSETQYF. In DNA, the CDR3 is TGTGCCAGCTCACGTACCGGGACAGGGTCCGAGACCCAGTACTTC.

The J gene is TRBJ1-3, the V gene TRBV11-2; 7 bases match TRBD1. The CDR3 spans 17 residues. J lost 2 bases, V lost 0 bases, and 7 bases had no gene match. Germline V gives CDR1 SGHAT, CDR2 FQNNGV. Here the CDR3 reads CASSLDRFGTAGNTIYF. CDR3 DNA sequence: TGTGCCAGCAGCTTAGATCGGTTCGGGACAGCTGGAAACACCATATATTTT.

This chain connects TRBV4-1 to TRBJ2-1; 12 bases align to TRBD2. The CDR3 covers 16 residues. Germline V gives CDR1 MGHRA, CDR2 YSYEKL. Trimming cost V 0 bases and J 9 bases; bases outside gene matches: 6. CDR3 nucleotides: TGCGCCAGCAGCCAAGAGGCTAGCGGGGGGGCGGGTGAGCAGTTCTTC. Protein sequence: CASSQEASGGAGEQFF.

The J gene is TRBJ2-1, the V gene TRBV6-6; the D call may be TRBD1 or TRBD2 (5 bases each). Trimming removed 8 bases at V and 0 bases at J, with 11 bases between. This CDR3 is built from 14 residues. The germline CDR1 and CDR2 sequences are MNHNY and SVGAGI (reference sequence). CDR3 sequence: CASGAGSSYNEQFF. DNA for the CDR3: TGTGCCAGCGGGGCGGGCAGCTCCTACAATGAGCAGTTCTTC.

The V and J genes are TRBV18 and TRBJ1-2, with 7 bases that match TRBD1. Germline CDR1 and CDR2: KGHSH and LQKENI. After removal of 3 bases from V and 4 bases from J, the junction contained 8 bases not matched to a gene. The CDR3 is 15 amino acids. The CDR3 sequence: CASSPEKTGSYGYTF. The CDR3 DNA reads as TGTGCCAGCTCACCTGAGAAGACAGGGAGCTATGGCTACACCTTC.

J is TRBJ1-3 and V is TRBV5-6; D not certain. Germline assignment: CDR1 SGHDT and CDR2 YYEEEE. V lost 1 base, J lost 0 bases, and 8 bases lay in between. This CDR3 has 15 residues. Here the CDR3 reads CASSLRQYSGNTIYF. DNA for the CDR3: TGTGCCAGCAGCTTGCGGCAGTACTCTGGAAACACCATATATTTT.